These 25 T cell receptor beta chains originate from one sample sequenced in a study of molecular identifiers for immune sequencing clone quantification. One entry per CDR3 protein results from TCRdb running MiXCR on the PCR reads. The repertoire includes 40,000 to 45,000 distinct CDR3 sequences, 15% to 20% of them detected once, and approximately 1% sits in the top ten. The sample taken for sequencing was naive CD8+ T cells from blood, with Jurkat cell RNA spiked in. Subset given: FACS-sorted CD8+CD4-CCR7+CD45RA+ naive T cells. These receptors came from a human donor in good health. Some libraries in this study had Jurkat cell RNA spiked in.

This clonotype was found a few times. CDR3 DNA: TGTGCCAGCAGCCCGGGACACGGCTACGAGCAGTACTTC. Translating gives CASSPGHGYEQYF. The gene calls are TRBV6-5 and TRBJ2-7; possibly TRBD1 for D (6 bases). V dropped 6 bases and J dropped 3 bases, with 12 bases sitting between them. CDR1 is MNHEY and CDR2 is SVGAGI in the germline V gene. This CDR3 comprises 13 residues.

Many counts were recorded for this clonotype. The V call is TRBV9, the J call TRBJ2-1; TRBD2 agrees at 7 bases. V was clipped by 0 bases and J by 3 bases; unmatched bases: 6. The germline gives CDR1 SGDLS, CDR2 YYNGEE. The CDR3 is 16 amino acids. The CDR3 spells CASSVGLADLYNEQFF. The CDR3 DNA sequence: TGTGCCAGCAGCGTAGGGCTAGCGGACCTCTACAATGAGCAGTTCTTC. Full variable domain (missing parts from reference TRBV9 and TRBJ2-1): DSGVTQTPKHLITATGQRVTLRCSPRSGDLSVYWYQQSLDQGLQFLIQYYNGEERAKGNILERFSAQQFPDLHSELNLSSLELGDSALYFCASSVGLADLYNEQFFGPGTRLTVL.

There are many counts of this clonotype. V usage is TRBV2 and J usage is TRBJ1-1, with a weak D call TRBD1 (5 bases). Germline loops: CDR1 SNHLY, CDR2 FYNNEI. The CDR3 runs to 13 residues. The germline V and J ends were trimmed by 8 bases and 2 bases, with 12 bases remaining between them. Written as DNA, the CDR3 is TGTGCCAGCGGGGGTACGGAAAACACTGAAGCTTTCTTT. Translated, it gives CASGGTENTEAFF.

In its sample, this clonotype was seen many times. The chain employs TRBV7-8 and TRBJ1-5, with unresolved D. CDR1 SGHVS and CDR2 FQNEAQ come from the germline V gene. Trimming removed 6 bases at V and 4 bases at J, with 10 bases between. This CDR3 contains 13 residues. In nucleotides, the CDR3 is TGTGCCAGCAGTACATCCCCAAATCAGCCCCAGCATTTT. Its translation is CASSTSPNQPQHF.

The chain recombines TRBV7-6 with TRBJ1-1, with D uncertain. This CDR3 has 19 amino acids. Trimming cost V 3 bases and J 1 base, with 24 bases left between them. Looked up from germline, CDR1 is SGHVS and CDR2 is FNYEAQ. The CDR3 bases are TGTGCCAGCAGCTTGGTTTCGGGCAGCCATATTAAATCGAACACTGAAGCTTTCTTT. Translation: CASSLVSGSHIKSNTEAFF. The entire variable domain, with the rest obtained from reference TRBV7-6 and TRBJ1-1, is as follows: GAGVSQSPRYKVTKRGQDVALRCDPISGHVSLYWYRQALGQGPEFLTYFNYEAQQDKSGLPNDRFSAERPEGSISTLTIQRTEQRDSAMYRCASSLVSGSHIKSNTEAFFGQGTRLTVV.

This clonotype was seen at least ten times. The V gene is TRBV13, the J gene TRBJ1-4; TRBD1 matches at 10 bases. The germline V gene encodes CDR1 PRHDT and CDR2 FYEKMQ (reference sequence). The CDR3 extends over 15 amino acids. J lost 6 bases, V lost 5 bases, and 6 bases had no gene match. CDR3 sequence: CASSRRQGAYEKLFF. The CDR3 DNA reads TGTGCCAGCAGCAGAAGACAGGGGGCTTATGAAAAACTGTTTTTT.

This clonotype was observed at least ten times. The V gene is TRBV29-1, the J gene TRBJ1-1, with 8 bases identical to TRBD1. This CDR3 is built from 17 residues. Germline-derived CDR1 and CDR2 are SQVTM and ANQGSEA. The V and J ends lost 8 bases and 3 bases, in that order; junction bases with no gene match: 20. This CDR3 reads CSSPQGDGMVVDTEAFF. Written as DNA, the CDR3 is TGCAGCTCACCACAGGGGGACGGGATGGTGGTGGACACTGAAGCTTTCTTT.

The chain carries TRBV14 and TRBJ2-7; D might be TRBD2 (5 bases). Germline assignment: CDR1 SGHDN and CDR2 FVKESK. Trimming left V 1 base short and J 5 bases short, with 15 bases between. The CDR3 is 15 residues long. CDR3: CASSQVFGVTHEQYF. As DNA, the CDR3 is TGTGCCAGCAGCCAAGTTTTCGGGGTCACCCACGAGCAGTACTTC.

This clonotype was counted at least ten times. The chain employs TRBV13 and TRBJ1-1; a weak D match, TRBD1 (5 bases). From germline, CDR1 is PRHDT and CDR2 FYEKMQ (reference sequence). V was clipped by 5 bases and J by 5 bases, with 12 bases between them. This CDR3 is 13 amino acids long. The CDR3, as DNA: TGTGCCAGCAGCCCCGAGGGGCGGACTGAAGCTTTCTTT. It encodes CASSPEGRTEAFF.

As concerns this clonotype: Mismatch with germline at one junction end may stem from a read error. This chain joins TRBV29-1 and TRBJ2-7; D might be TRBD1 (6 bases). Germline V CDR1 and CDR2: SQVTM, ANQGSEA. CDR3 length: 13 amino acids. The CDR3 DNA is TGCAGCGTTGGGGGGCACGACTCCCACGAGCAGTACTTC. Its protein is CSVGGHDSHEQYF.

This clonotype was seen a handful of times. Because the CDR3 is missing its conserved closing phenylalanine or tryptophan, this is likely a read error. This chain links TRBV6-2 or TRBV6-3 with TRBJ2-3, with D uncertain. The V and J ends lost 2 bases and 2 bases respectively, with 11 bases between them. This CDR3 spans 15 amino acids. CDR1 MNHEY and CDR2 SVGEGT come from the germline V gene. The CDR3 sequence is CASSYVGQATDTQYL. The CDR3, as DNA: TGTGCCAGCAGTTACGTAGGGCAGGCCACAGATACGCAGTATCTT.

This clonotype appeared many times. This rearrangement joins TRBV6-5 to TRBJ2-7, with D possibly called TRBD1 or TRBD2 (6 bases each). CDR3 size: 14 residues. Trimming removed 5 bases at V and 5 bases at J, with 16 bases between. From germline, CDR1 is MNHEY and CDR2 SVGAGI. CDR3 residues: CASSDTGSGDEQYF. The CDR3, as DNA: TGTGCCAGCAGTGACACAGGGTCGGGAGACGAGCAGTACTTC.

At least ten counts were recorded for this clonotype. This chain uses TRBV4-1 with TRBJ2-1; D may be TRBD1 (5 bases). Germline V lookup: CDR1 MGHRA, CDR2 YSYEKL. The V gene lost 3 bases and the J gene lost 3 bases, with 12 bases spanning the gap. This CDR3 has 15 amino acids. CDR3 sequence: CASSHPDTDYNEQFF. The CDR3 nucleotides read TGCGCCAGCAGCCACCCGGACACAGACTACAATGAGCAGTTCTTC.

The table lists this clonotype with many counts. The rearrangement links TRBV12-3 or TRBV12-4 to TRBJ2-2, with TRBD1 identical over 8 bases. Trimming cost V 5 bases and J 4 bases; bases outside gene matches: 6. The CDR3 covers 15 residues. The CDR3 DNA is TGTGCCAGCAGTAAAACAGGGGGGTTCACCGGGGAGCTGTTTTTT. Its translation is CASSKTGGFTGELFF.

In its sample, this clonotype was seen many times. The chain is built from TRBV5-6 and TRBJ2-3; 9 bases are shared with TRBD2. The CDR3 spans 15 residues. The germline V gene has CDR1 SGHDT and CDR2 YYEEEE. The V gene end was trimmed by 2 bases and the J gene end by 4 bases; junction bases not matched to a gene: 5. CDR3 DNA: TGTGCCAGCAGCTTATTTGGCGGGGGGGCAGATACGCAGTATTTT. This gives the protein CASSLFGGGADTQYF.

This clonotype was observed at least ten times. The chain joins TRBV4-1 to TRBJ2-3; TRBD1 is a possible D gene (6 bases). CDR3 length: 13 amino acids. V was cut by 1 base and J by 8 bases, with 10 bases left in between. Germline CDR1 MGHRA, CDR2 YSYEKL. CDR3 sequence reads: CASSQGTVSTQYF. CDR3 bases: TGCGCCAGCAGCCAAGGGACAGTAAGTACGCAGTATTTT.

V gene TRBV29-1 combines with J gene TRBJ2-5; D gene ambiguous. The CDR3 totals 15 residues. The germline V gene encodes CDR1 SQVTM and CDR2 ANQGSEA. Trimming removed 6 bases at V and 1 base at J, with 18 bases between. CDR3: CSVGGHNRIQETQYF. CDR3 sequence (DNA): TGCAGCGTCGGCGGCCACAACCGCATCCAAGAGACCCAGTACTTC.

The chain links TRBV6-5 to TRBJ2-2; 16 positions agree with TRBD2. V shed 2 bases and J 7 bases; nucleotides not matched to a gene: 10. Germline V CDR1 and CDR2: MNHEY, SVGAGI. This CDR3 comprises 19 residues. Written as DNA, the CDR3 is TGTGCCAGCAGTTACCGACCGGGACTAGCGGGAGGGCCCGGCGGGGAGCTGTTTTTT. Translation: CASSYRPGLAGGPGGELFF.

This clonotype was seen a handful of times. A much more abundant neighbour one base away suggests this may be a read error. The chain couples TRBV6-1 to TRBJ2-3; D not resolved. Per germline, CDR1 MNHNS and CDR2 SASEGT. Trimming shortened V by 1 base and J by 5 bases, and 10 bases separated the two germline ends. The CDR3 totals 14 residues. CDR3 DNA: TGTGCCAGCAGTGAAGGTCTCTTTGAAGATACGCAGTATTTT. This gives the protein CASSEGLFEDTQYF.

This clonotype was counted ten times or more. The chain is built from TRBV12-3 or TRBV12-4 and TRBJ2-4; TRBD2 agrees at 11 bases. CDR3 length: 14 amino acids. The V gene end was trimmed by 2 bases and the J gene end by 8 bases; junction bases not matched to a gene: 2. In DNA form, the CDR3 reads TGTGCCAGCAGTTTAACTAGCGGGGGAGACATTCAGTACTTC. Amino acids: CASSLTSGGDIQYF.

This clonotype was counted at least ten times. Here the CDR3 DNA reads TGTGCCAGCAGTTACTCAGGGAAGGAGACCCAGTACTTC. Translation gives CASSYSGKETQYF. The chain recombines TRBV6-6 with TRBJ2-5; D ambiguous. The CDR3 extends over 13 amino acids. Trimming stripped 0 bases from V and 5 bases from J, with 7 bases between. Germline loops: CDR1 MNHNY, CDR2 SVGAGI (reference sequence).

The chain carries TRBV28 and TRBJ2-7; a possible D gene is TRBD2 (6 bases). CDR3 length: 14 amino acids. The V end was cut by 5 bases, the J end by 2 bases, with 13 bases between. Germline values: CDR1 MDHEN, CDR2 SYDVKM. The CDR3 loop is CASSQKRAPYEQYF. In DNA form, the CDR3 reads TGTGCCAGCAGTCAAAAGCGGGCCCCCTACGAGCAGTACTTC.

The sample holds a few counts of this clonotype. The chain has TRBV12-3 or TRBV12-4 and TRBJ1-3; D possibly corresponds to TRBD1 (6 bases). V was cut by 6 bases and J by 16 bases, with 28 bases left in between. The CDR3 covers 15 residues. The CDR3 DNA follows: TGTGCCAGCAGCGTCCCGGGACGAGGGGGAAATACGCTCTATTTT. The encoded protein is CASSVPGRGGNTLYF.

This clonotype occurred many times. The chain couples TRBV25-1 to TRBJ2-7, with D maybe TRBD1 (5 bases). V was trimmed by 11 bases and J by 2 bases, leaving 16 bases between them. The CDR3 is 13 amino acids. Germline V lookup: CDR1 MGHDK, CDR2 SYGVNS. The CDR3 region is CASGPGPAYEQYF. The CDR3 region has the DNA TGTGCCTCAGGCCCAGGGCCAGCCTACGAGCAGTACTTC.

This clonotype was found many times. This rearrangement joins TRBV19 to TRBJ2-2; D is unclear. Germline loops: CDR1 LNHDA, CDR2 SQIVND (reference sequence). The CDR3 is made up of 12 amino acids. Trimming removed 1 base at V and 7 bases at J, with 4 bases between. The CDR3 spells CASSIGGGELFF. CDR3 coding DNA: TGTGCCAGTAGTATAGGTGGCGGGGAGCTGTTTTTT.